The text below deals with one TCR beta chain. This specimen belongs to a study of blood T cell repertoires in COVID-19. Sequenced by immunoSEQ multiplex PCR; TCRdb stores in-frame clones only, minus some. Among 90,000 to 150,000 clones listed, approximately 83% were seen once. V shed 0 bases and J 3 bases; nucleotides not matched to a gene: 3. Germline V lookup: CDR1 MGHRA, CDR2 YSYEKL. This CDR3 contains 15 residues. The receptor was derived from a man older than 75 with acute or convalescent COVID-19. The chain uses TRBV4-1 and TRBJ1-2, with 8 bases matching TRBD1. Sequencing was done on a sample of peripheral blood. The CDR3 is CASSQEATGDYGYTF. The DNA for the CDR3 is TGCGCCAGCAGCCAAGAAGCGACAGGGGACTATGGCTACACCTTC.